The 25 T cell receptor beta chains below all came from one sample that was sequenced in a study of blood T cell repertoires in COVID-19 (dated by TCRdb to about 2020). To prepare the library, the immunoSEQ multiplex PCR assay was applied. Sourced from immuneACCESS, this table was stored by TCRdb with only in-frame sequences that have V and J called. A share of the clones is absent; for the studies checked, an unresolved V gene accounts for under half, and the remainder has no known explanation. This sample comprises 300,000 to 450,000 clones, roughly 85% of them detected only once. 3% to 4% of the sample belongs to the ten largest clones. Sequencing used peripheral blood. These receptors were collected from a young woman with acute or convalescent COVID-19.

The CDR3 protein is CASSPGQGRIEQYF. The CDR3 coding sequence is TGTGCCAGTAGTCCGGGACAGGGTAGGATCGAGCAGTACTTC. This chain uses TRBV19 with TRBJ2-7, with 9 bases identical to TRBD1. Germline V lookup: CDR1 LNHDA, CDR2 SQIVND (reference sequence). The ends lost 5 bases at V and 6 bases at J; junction bases unmatched: 8. The CDR3 runs 14 residues.

The chain couples TRBV28 to TRBJ1-2; D is uncertain. The CDR3 runs 14 residues. CDR1 is MDHEN, CDR2 SYDVKM, per germline. Trimming took off 1 base at V and 5 bases at J, with 11 bases between the two ends. CDR3 in DNA: TGTGCCAGCAGTTTATTCGGGAAGGGATATGGCTACACCTTC. This gives the protein CASSLFGKGYGYTF.

The chain carries TRBV12-5 and TRBJ2-1, with D maybe TRBD2 (5 bases). This CDR3 is built from 15 residues. Trimming took 4 bases from V and 6 from J, leaving 16 bases between them. Germline lookup yields CDR1 LGHNT and CDR2 FRNRAP. CDR3 sequence reads: CASGSPHLGGNEQFF. The CDR3 DNA is TGTGCTAGTGGTTCCCCACATTTAGGAGGCAATGAGCAGTTCTTC.

The chain combines TRBV30 with TRBJ2-5; D is unclear. The V gene's germline CDR1 is GTSNPN and CDR2 SVGIG (reference sequence). The CDR3 has 11 residues. V lost 0 bases and J 5 bases, leaving 4 bases between the germline ends. CDR3 loop: CAWSVAETQYF. The DNA for the CDR3 is TGTGCCTGGAGTGTCGCGGAGACCCAGTACTTC.

J is TRBJ2-2 and V is TRBV7-6; 11 positions agree with TRBD2. Germline V gene sequence: CDR1 SGHVS, CDR2 FNYEAQ. V trimming: 0 bases; J trimming: 3 bases; junction bases outside the gene matches: 12. CDR3 length: 20 amino acids. Written as DNA, the CDR3 is TGTGCCAGCAGCTTAGCAATAAGACTAGCGGGGACCGGGGACACCGGGGAGCTGTTTTTT. Translating gives CASSLAIRLAGTGDTGELFF.

This chain connects TRBV5-6 to TRBJ1-2, with TRBD1 matching 10 bases. CDR1 is SGHDT and CDR2 is YYEEEE in the germline V gene. This CDR3 is built from 14 residues. J gave up 7 bases and V 4 bases, and 7 bases lay outside the gene matches. The CDR3 DNA follows: TGTGCCAGCAGCCCGGGACAGGGGATCAGTGGCTACACCTTC. Its translation: CASSPGQGISGYTF. Variable domain in full (rest from reference TRBV5-6 and TRBJ1-2): DAGVTQSPTHLIKTRGQQVTLRCSPKSGHDTVSWYQQALGQGPQFIFQYYEEEERQRGNFPDRFSGHQFPNYSSELNVNALLLGDSALYLCASSPGQGISGYTFGSGTRLTVV.

This chain uses TRBV6-5 with TRBJ1-5; no clear D. With 2 bases removed from V and 1 base from J, the gap between germline ends came to 9 bases. The CDR3 has 15 residues. The germline gives CDR1 MNHEY, CDR2 SVGAGI. CDR3 in DNA: TGTGCCAGCAGTTACAGAGGAGGGAGCAATCAGCCCCAGCATTTT. Its protein product is CASSYRGGSNQPQHF.

The J gene is TRBJ1-4, the V gene TRBV4-2; D gene uncertain. Deletions cut 2 bases from V and 1 base from J, with 5 bases between. The CDR3 is made up of 14 amino acids. Per the germline V gene, CDR1 is LGHNA and CDR2 is YNFKEQ. The CDR3 loop reads CASSQSQTNEKLFF. Written as DNA, the CDR3 is TGTGCCAGCAGCCAATCCCAAACTAATGAAAAACTGTTTTTT.

This chain connects TRBV18 to TRBJ1-5, with TRBD1 identical over 7 bases. V trimming: 6 bases; J trimming: 4 bases; junction bases outside the gene matches: 6. The CDR3 runs 14 residues. CDR1 and CDR2 from the germline V gene are KGHSH and LQKENI. The CDR3 bases are TGTGCCAGCTCTACCGAGACAGGGAATCAGCCCCAGCATTTT. Amino acid sequence: CASSTETGNQPQHF.

For the CDR3, the DNA is TGCGCCAGCAGCCACGGCAGACAGGGCCGACTTGCTGGAAACACCATATATTTT. This translates into CASSHGRQGRLAGNTIYF. V usage is TRBV4-1 and J usage is TRBJ1-3; 7 bases agree with TRBD1. After removal of 3 bases from V and 2 bases from J, the junction contained 13 bases not matched to a gene. The CDR3 has 18 residues. The V gene's germline CDR1 is MGHRA and CDR2 YSYEKL.

The chain uses TRBV7-3 and TRBJ2-2, with a tentative D call TRBD1 (6 bases). The germline CDR1 and CDR2 sequences are SGHTA and FQGTGA. The CDR3 runs to 15 residues. V was clipped by 2 bases and J by 3 bases, with 10 bases between them. The CDR3 bases are TGTGCCAGCAGCTTATTCGCAGGGGACACCGGGGAGCTGTTTTTT. This translates into CASSLFAGDTGELFF.

The chain recombines TRBV5-1 with TRBJ2-5, with a tentative D call TRBD2 (5 bases). Looked up from germline, CDR1 is SGHRS and CDR2 is YFSETQ. The CDR3 length is 15 residues. The V end lost 3 bases, the J end lost 3 bases, and 15 bases lay between the germline ends. Written as DNA, the CDR3 is TGCGCCAGCAGCTCCCCGGCGGAGGCAGAAGAGACCCAGTACTTC. Its protein is CASSSPAEAEETQYF.

The chain recombines TRBV28 with TRBJ1-5; weak D call: TRBD1 (6 bases). This CDR3 region has 14 residues. Trimming took off 8 bases at V and 4 bases at J, with 15 bases between the two ends. The germline gives CDR1 MDHEN, CDR2 SYDVKM. CDR3 bases: TGTGCCAGCTCATTTCCAGGGGAAAATCAGCCCCAGCATTTT. It codes for CASSFPGENQPQHF.

The chain combines TRBV9 with TRBJ2-2, with D unresolved. Germline lookup yields CDR1 SGDLS and CDR2 YYNGEE. V was clipped by 1 base and J by 4 bases, with 5 bases between them. The CDR3 has 13 residues. CDR3 in DNA: TGTGCCAGCAGCGTAAAGAGCACCGGGGAGCTGTTTTTT. Translating it yields CASSVKSTGELFF.

As for this clone: The same CDR3 also results from other DNA sequences found in this sample. The V and J genes are TRBV6-6 and TRBJ1-2; TRBD1 is a possible D gene (6 bases). V lost 0 bases and J 1 base, leaving 6 bases between the germline ends. CDR3 length equals 14 residues. The germline V gene encodes CDR1 MNHNY and CDR2 SVGAGI (reference sequence). The CDR3 protein is CASSYSGGNYGYTF. In nucleotides, the CDR3 is TGTGCCAGCAGTTACTCAGGGGGTAACTATGGCTACACCTTC.

The rearrangement joins TRBV20-1 to TRBJ2-6, with 7 positions matching TRBD1. CDR3 length: 16 amino acids. Looked up from germline, CDR1 is DFQATT and CDR2 is SNEGSKA (reference sequence). Trimming took 3 bases from V and 0 from J; bases not matched to a gene: 5. CDR3 residues: CSASWDSVSGANVLTF. DNA of the CDR3: TGCAGTGCTAGTTGGGACAGCGTCTCTGGGGCCAACGTCCTGACTTTC.

The chain uses TRBV10-2 and TRBJ2-1; TRBD2 matches 7 bases. Germline trimming cut 2 bases from V and 4 bases from J; bases unmatched to any gene: 8. Germline CDR1 WSHSY, CDR2 SAAADI. The CDR3 covers 16 residues. The DNA for the CDR3 is TGCGCCAGCAGTGAGCGCCGGGGAGGGAAATACAATGAGCAGTTCTTC. Translated: CASSERRGGKYNEQFF.

The chain employs TRBV10-3 and TRBJ2-7, with TRBD2 matching 11 bases. The CDR3 spans 16 residues. The V gene end was trimmed by 6 bases and the J gene end by 0 bases; junction bases not matched to a gene: 7. Germline V gene data show CDR1 as ENHRY and CDR2 as SYGVKD. This CDR3 is CAISPRTSGSSYEQYF. As DNA, the CDR3 is TGTGCCATCAGCCCTAGGACTAGCGGGTCCTCCTACGAGCAGTACTTC.

The CDR3 region has the DNA TGTGCCAGCAGCCCCGGTCCCAGGGCGGTTAATGAAAAACTGTTTTTT. Protein sequence: CASSPGPRAVNEKLFF. V is TRBV7-6 and J is TRBJ1-4; D may be TRBD1 (5 bases). There are 16 residues in the CDR3. The ends were cut back, 5 bases at V and 4 bases at J, with 17 bases in the middle. Per the germline V gene, CDR1 is SGHVS and CDR2 is FNYEAQ.

The CDR3: CATSRGGQGGYTF. CDR3 sequence (DNA): TGTGCCACCAGCAGAGGTGGCCAGGGTGGCTACACCTTC. The chain joins TRBV15 to TRBJ1-2, with D perhaps matching TRBD1 (5 bases). Germline CDR1 and CDR2: LNHNV and YYDKDF (reference sequence). The V and J ends lost 1 base and 7 bases respectively, with 10 bases between them. The CDR3 extends over 13 amino acids. The full variable domain, with the rest looked up from reference TRBV15 and TRBJ1-2, is DAMVIQNPRYQVTQFGKPVTLSCSQTLNHNVMYWYQQKSSQAPKLLFHYYDKDFNNEADTPDNFQSRRPNTSFCFLDIRSPGLGDTAMYLCATSRGGQGGYTFGSGTRLTVV.

This chain links TRBV5-1 with TRBJ2-3, with a tentative D call TRBD1 (5 bases). V was trimmed by 1 base and J by 3 bases, leaving 12 bases between them. There are 15 residues in the CDR3. Germline loops: CDR1 SGHRS, CDR2 YFSETQ. CDR3 loop: CASSLQAGPTDTQYF. The CDR3 coding sequence is TGCGCCAGCAGCTTGCAGGCAGGGCCTACAGATACGCAGTATTTT.

The chain uses TRBV7-3 and TRBJ1-1; D remains unclear. V was clipped by 2 bases and J by 5 bases, with 12 bases between them. Germline CDR1 reads SGHTA; CDR2 reads FQGTGA. The CDR3 spans 14 residues. DNA of the CDR3: TGTGCCAGCAGCTTAGGTGCCGGTGAAACTGAAGCTTTCTTT. Translated: CASSLGAGETEAFF.

This rearrangement joins TRBV25-1 to TRBJ1-1; 7 nucleotides align to TRBD1. Trimming took 6 bases from V and 4 from J; bases not matched to a gene: 8. The germline V gene encodes CDR1 MGHDK and CDR2 SYGVNS. CDR3 length: 14 amino acids. The CDR3 DNA sequence: TGTGCCAGCAGAGGTCGACAGGGAGGCACTGAAGCTTTCTTT. This gives the protein CASRGRQGGTEAFF. The full variable domain, with the rest looked up from reference TRBV25-1 and TRBJ1-1, is EADIYQTPRYLVIGTGKKITLECSQTMGHDKMYWYQQDPGMELHLIHYSYGVNSTEKGDLSSESTVSRIRTEHFPLTLESARPSHTSQYLCASRGRQGGTEAFFGQGTRLTVV.

This sequence joins TRBV6-6 and TRBJ1-6; TRBD1 might be the D (5 bases). Germline V lookup: CDR1 MNHNY, CDR2 SVGAGI (reference sequence). The V gene lost 5 bases and the J gene lost 4 bases, with 15 bases spanning the gap. This CDR3 is 16 amino acids long. CDR3 coding DNA: TGTGCCAGCAGTCGACGATCCAGGACATATAATTCACCCCTCCACTTT. This encodes CASSRRSRTYNSPLHF.

The chain links TRBV7-9 to TRBJ2-7; D unclear. The CDR3 spans 13 residues. Germline CDR1 and CDR2: SEHNR and FQNEAQ (reference sequence). V was cut by 1 base and J by 7 bases, with 11 bases left in between. CDR3 in amino acids: CASSLGAPFEQYF. In nucleotides, the CDR3 is TGTGCCAGCAGCTTAGGGGCCCCCTTTGAGCAGTACTTC.